This T cell receptor (beta chain) was captured in a study of beta chain features in type 1 diabetes. About the research overall: Patient and healthy donor groups were alike in age, gender and cell yields.

Findings and caveats of the study: The study found moderately but significantly shorter TCRB CDR3s in all four CD4+ subsets of Type 1 diabetes patients. The naive, central memory and Treg TCRB repertoires of patients appeared to be more similar to one another than those of healthy donors.

Germline V gives CDR1 SGHTA, CDR2 FQGTGA. The CDR3 is made up of 15 amino acids. Trimming removed 5 bases from V and 0 bases from J; junction bases left unmatched: 3. Expressed TCRB transcripts were sequenced after all isolated RNA was converted to cDNA. Data came from immunoSEQ multiplex PCR; TCRdb stores just in-frame clones and leaves some out. This table holds approximately 250,000 clones, 16% found once. In the case of this clone: What it binds is unknown.

The chain links TRBV7-3 to TRBJ2-2, with 7 bases aligning to TRBD1. This receptor was obtained from a man aged 25-45 years with type 1 diabetes. Material for sequencing was naive CD4+ T cells from blood. The CDR3 DNA reads as TGTGCCAGCAGCCGGGACAGCGCGAACACCGGGGAGCTGTTTTTT. Translation: CASSRDSANTGELFF.